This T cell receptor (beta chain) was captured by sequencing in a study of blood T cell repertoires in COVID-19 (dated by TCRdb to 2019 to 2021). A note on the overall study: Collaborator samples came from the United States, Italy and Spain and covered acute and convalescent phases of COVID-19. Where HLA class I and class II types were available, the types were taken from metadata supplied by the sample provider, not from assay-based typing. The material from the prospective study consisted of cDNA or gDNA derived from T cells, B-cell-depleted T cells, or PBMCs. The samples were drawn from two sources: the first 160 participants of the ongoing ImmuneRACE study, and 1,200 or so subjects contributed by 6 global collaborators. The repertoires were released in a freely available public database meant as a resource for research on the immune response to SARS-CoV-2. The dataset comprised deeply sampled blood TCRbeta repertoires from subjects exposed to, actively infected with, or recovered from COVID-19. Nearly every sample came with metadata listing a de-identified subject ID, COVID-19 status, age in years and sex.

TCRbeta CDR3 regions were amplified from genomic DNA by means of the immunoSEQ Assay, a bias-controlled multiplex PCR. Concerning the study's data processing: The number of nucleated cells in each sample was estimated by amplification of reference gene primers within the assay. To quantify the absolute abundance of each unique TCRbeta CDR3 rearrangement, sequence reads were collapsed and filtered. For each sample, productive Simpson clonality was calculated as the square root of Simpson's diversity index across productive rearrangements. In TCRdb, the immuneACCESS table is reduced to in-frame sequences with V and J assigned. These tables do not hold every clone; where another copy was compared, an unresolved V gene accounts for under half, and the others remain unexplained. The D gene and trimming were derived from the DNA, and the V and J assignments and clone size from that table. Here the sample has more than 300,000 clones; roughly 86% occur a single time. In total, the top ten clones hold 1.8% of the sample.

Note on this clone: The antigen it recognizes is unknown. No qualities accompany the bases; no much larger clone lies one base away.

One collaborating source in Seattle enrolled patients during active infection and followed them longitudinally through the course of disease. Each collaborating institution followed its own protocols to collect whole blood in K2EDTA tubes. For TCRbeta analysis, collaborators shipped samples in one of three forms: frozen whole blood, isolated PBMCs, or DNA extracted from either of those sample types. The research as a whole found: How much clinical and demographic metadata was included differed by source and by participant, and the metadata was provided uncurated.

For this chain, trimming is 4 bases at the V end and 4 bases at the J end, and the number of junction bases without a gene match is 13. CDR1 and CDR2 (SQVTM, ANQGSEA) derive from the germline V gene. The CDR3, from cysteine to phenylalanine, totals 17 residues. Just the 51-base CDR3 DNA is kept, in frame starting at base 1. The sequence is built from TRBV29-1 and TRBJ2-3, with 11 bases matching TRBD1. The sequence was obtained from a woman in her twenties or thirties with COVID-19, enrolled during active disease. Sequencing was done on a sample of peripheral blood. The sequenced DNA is TGCAGCGTTGTTCGGGTGGGGACAGGGGGAGCACCAGATACGCAGTATTTT. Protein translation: CSVVRVGTGGAPDTQYF.